What follows are 15 T cell receptor beta chains derived from one specimen sequenced in a study of blood T cell repertoires in COVID-19. Clones were sequenced by immunoSEQ multiplex PCR, and TCRdb holds only the in-frame ones, with some missing. The sample holds 300,000 to 350,000 clones; 85% to 90% are singletons and the top ten take under 3.5%. The sample taken for sequencing was peripheral blood. Source of these receptors: a young woman with COVID-19, enrolled during active disease.

The gene calls are TRBV27 and TRBJ2-3, with TRBD1 matching 9 bases. V was clipped by 2 bases and J by 3 bases; unmatched bases: 6. The CDR3 contains 16 residues. The germline V gene encodes CDR1 MNHEY and CDR2 SMNVEV (reference sequence). This chain's CDR3 is CASSLLGGTGTDTQYF. Here the CDR3 DNA reads TGTGCCAGCAGTTTACTGGGGGGGACAGGGACAGATACGCAGTATTTT.

This clone appeared a few times. The chain joins TRBV28 to TRBJ1-4; 9 bases match TRBD1. Germline CDR1 is MDHEN and CDR2 is SYDVKM. CDR3 length: 15 residues. The junction had 4 bases not matched to a gene; V was cut back by 1 base and J by 7 bases. CDR3: CASSLSTGGGEKLFF. CDR3 DNA sequence: TGTGCCAGCAGTTTATCCACAGGGGGCGGTGAAAAACTGTTTTTT.

Here the CDR3 reads CAISDPGTSSYEQYF. CDR3 nucleotide sequence: TGTGCCATCAGTGACCCCGGGACTAGCTCCTACGAGCAGTACTTC. The rearrangement joins TRBV10-3 to TRBJ2-7, with 8 positions matching TRBD2. Per germline, CDR1 ENHRY and CDR2 SYGVKD. The CDR3 consists of 15 residues. After removal of 3 bases from V and 0 bases from J, the junction contained 4 bases not matched to a gene.

This clone was observed a handful of times. The genes are TRBV5-8 and TRBJ2-1, with a possible D match to TRBD1 (7 bases). The CDR3 is made up of 13 amino acids. The V gene's germline CDR1 is SGHTS and CDR2 YDEGEE. V shed 1 base and J shed 6 bases, with 8 bases lying between them. CDR3 bases: TGTGCCAGCAGCTTGCAGGGGGGCAATGAGCAGTTCTTC. It translates to CASSLQGGNEQFF.

On this clone: Other nucleotide sequences in the sample specify the same CDR3. The V and J genes are TRBV3-1 (or the pseudogene TRBV3-2) and TRBJ1-2; 8 nucleotides agree with TRBD1. Germline assignment: CDR1 LGHDT and CDR2 YNNKEL (reference sequence). The junction had 7 bases not matched to a gene; V was cut back by 0 bases and J by 4 bases. This CDR3 region has 16 residues. In DNA, the CDR3 is TGTGCCAGCAGCCAAGATGGGACCCAGGGGGCCTATGGCTACACCTTC. Its protein product is CASSQDGTQGAYGYTF.

V is TRBV5-5 and J is TRBJ1-5; D gene unclear. Germline V gives CDR1 SGHKS, CDR2 YYEKEE (reference sequence). The CDR3 runs to 13 residues. Between the trimmed V and J ends, which lost 5 bases and 0 bases, there was a span of 6 bases. The CDR3 DNA reads TGTGCCAGCAGGCAGGATAGCAATCAGCCCCAGCATTTT. Amino acid sequence: CASRQDSNQPQHF.

Written as DNA, the CDR3 is TGTGCCAGCAGCCCAGACAGGGGGCTTGAAAAACTGTTTTTT. Translated, it gives CASSPDRGLEKLFF. This chain links TRBV28 with TRBJ1-4, with 10 bases that match TRBD1. CDR1 is MDHEN, CDR2 SYDVKM, per germline. This CDR3 region has 14 residues. The V segment lost 6 bases and the J segment 7 bases; nucleotides outside the gene matches: 5.

The V gene is TRBV19, the J gene TRBJ2-1; 7 nucleotides match TRBD1. The junction had 10 bases not matched to a gene; V was cut back by 6 bases and J by 5 bases. This CDR3 comprises 15 residues. CDR1 and CDR2 (germline): LNHDA, SQIVND (reference sequence). CDR3: CASRIDRDLHNEQFF. The CDR3 DNA is TGTGCCAGTAGAATTGACAGGGATCTTCACAATGAGCAGTTCTTC.

About this clone itself: At one end, the junction sequence differs from germline, possibly due to a read error. This chain links TRBV5-1 with TRBJ2-3; 16 bases line up with TRBD2. Germline-derived CDR1 and CDR2 are SGHRS and YFSETQ. The CDR3 has 16 residues. This chain's CDR3 is CASTLGLAGGTDTQYF. The CDR3 nucleotides are TGCGCCAGCACCTTGGGACTAGCGGGGGGGACAGATACGCAGTATTTT.

The chain uses TRBV7-9 and TRBJ2-7; 8 bases match TRBD2. Germline CDR1 SEHNR, CDR2 FQNEAQ (reference sequence). V trimming: 0 bases; J trimming: 2 bases; junction bases outside the gene matches: 6. The CDR3 has 16 residues. In nucleotides, the CDR3 is TGTGCCAGCAGCTTAGCGCTGGGGACTAGAGCCTACGAGCAGTACTTC. Amino acids: CASSLALGTRAYEQYF. Drawing the rest from reference TRBV7-9 and TRBJ2-7, the complete variable domain is DTGVSQNPRHKITKRGQNVTFRCDPISEHNRLYWYRQTLGQGPEFLTYFQNEAQLEKSRLLSDRFSAERPKGSFSTLEIQRTEQGDSAMYLCASSLALGTRAYEQYFGPGTRLTVT.

The CDR3 nucleotides are TGTGCCAGCAGTTTGGGTCTCGGTCGGGACTACTATGGAGGCTACACCTTC. Translated, it gives CASSLGLGRDYYGGYTF. The V gene is TRBV28, the J gene TRBJ1-2; perhaps TRBD1 as D (5 bases). The CDR3 contains 17 residues. Germline CDR1 reads MDHEN; CDR2 reads SYDVKM. Trimming took off 3 bases at V and 8 bases at J, with 25 bases between the two ends.

V is TRBV5-8 and J is TRBJ1-3, with TRBD1 identical over 7 bases. The CDR3 spans 14 residues. The junction had 5 bases not matched to a gene; V was cut back by 4 bases and J by 4 bases. Germline CDR1 is SGHTS and CDR2 is YDEGEE. CDR3 sequence: CASSLGQAGNTIYF. CDR3 DNA: TGTGCCAGCAGCCTTGGACAGGCAGGAAACACCATATATTTT.

Written as DNA, the CDR3 is TGTGCCTGGAGTGAACAGAGATTCGCTGACAGGGGCTCCTACGAGCAGTACTTC. Its translation is CAWSEQRFADRGSYEQYF. The rearrangement joins TRBV30 to TRBJ2-7, with 8 bases identical to TRBD1. There are 18 residues in the CDR3. The V segment lost 1 base and the J segment 0 bases; nucleotides outside the gene matches: 14. Germline CDR1 and CDR2: GTSNPN and SVGIG (reference sequence).

V usage is TRBV28 and J usage is TRBJ1-5; 12 bases map to TRBD1. CDR3 length: 15 residues. The V and J ends lost 6 bases and 2 bases, in that order; junction bases with no gene match: 2. Germline assignment: CDR1 MDHEN and CDR2 SYDVKM. CDR3 protein: CASRGQGAGNQPQHF. As DNA, the CDR3 is TGTGCCAGCAGGGGACAGGGGGCGGGCAATCAGCCCCAGCATTTT.

This clone was detected once. The CDR3, as DNA: TGTGCCAGCAGCTGGACATCCTACTACGAGCAGTACTTC. As protein: CASSWTSYYEQYF. J is TRBJ2-7 and V is TRBV7-2; D possibly corresponds to TRBD1 (5 bases). The ends were cut back, 4 bases at V and 3 bases at J, with 10 bases in the middle. The CDR3 totals 13 residues. Germline V gives CDR1 SGHTA, CDR2 FQGNSA. The entire variable domain, with the rest obtained from reference TRBV7-2 and TRBJ2-7, is as follows: GAGVSQSPSNKVTEKGKDVELRCDPISGHTALYWYRQSLGQGLEFLIYFQGNSAPDKSGLPSDRFSAERTGGSVSTLTIQRTQQEDSAVYLCASSWTSYYEQYFGPGTRLTVT.